Reported below is one T cell receptor beta chain. Its matching antigen is unknown. The data were obtained in a study of cytomegalovirus exposure and HLA in healthy donors. Regarding the study as a whole: Available immune exposure information covered CMV serostatus only. HLA alleles showed associations with some 17,000 TCR beta sequences in a later analysis, at a 0.05 false discovery rate.

With 60 Vbeta and 13 Jbeta primers, the PCR was carried out. The assay was immunoSEQ multiplex PCR, and TCRdb's table has in-frame clones only and misses some. This sample has roughly 150,000 clones; roughly 85% occur once, and the top ten carry 1%. Losses at the gene ends were 5 bases for V and 1 base for J; bases not matched to a gene: 5. Germline V gene lookup returns CDR1 LNHDA and CDR2 SQIVND (reference sequence). This CDR3 is built from 15 residues. The rearrangement uses TRBV19 and TRBJ2-7; TRBD2 matches at 10 bases. The clonotype originates from a boy aged 2 to 10 in good health and CMV-seronegative. Sample: PBMCs. CDR3 region: CASSLAGDPSYEQYF. The CDR3 coding sequence is TGTGCCAGTAGTCTAGCGGGAGATCCGTCCTACGAGCAGTACTTC. Based on the CDR3 plus reference TRBV19 and TRBJ2-7, the full variable domain is DGGITQSPKYLFRKEGQNVTLSCEQNLNHDAMYWYRQDPGQGLRLIYYSQIVNDFQKGDIAEGYSVSREKKESFPLTVTSAQKNPTAFYLCASSLAGDPSYEQYFGPGTRLTVT.